Following are 29 T cell receptor beta chains from one sample sequenced in a study of T cell repertoires in cytomegalovirus infection (dated 2019 in TCRdb). Sequencing used an Illumina HiSeq 1500. TCRdb reprocessed the public reads (quality trimming at Q25 with fastp, clone calling with MiXCR) and kept in-frame beta chains. CDR3 protein duplicates are merged, each entry listing the most common genes and DNA. For this sample there are about 740,000 distinct CDR3 sequences; roughly 35% appear just once. The ten most abundant clones make up roughly 2.9% of the sample. Sample: PBMCs. The receptors were sampled from a human donor in good health (CMV status not recorded). Some clones in this sample may be carry-over from other donors' samples.

The chain carries TRBV2 and TRBJ1-1; 8 nucleotides align to TRBD1. Trimming took 6 bases from V and 12 from J; bases not matched to a gene: 9. Germline CDR1 reads SNHLY; CDR2 reads FYNNEI. The CDR3 is made up of 12 amino acids. Here the CDR3 reads CASRLDRVQTFF. The DNA of the CDR3 is TGTGCCAGCAGGTTGGACAGGGTCCAAACTTTCTTT.

Turning to this clonotype: Lacking the conserved final phenylalanine or tryptophan, this CDR3 likely reflects a read error. The genes are TRBV7-6 and TRBJ2-7, with D possibly matching TRBD1 (6 bases). Germline V gene data show CDR1 as SGHVS and CDR2 as FNYEAQ. This CDR3 has 15 amino acids. V shed 5 bases and J shed 0 bases, with 14 bases lying between them. The CDR3: CASSAGTSSSYEQYL. The CDR3 nucleotides read TGTGCCAGCAGCGCCGGGACAAGCAGCTCCTACGAGCAGTACTTA.

As DNA, the CDR3 is TGTGCCAGCATTAAGACATCCGATCACGAACGTGAAGCTTTCTTT. It codes for CASIKTSDHEREAFF. This chain connects TRBV28 to TRBJ1-1; D gene unclear. The CDR3 is 15 residues long. Trimming cost V 7 bases and J 7 bases, with 22 bases left between them. CDR1 is MDHEN, CDR2 SYDVKM, per germline.

The chain carries TRBV29-1 and TRBJ2-3; unclear D gene. This CDR3 is 12 amino acids long. The germline V gene has CDR1 SQVTM and CDR2 ANQGSEA. The ends were cut back, 4 bases at V and 2 bases at J, with 7 bases in the middle. The CDR3 region has the DNA TGCAGCGTTGCTGAGTCCACAGATACGCAGTATTTT. Translating gives CSVAESTDTQYF.

The table lists this clonotype with a few counts. V gene TRBV19 combines with J gene TRBJ1-5; 7 bases fit TRBD1. V dropped 6 bases and J dropped 2; count of bases not matched to a gene: 16. The germline CDR1 and CDR2 sequences are LNHDA and SQIVND (reference sequence). The CDR3 covers 18 residues. CDR3 coding DNA: TGTGCCAGTAGCGCCACAGGGGCGAGTACTTTAGGCAATCAGCCCCAGCATTTT. Translation gives CASSATGASTLGNQPQHF.

A word on this clonotype: The junction shows a germline mismatch at one end, possibly a read error. The V and J genes are TRBV7-6 and TRBJ2-1; 13 nucleotides line up with TRBD2. CDR1 and CDR2 (germline): SGHVS, FNYEAQ. This CDR3 is built from 14 residues. The CDR3 loop reads CASSPGTSGTEQFF. CDR3 coding DNA: TGTGCTAGCAGCCCCGGGACTAGCGGGACTGAGCAGTTCTTC.

To note about this clonotype: Since a much larger clone is just one base distant, this may be a read error. This CDR3 is CASSPTGTWNEQFF. The CDR3 DNA reads TGTGCCAGCAGCCCCACGGGGACATGGAATGAGCAGTTCTTC. The chain uses TRBV7-6 and TRBJ2-1; D is possibly TRBD1 (6 bases). The CDR3 is 14 amino acids. Trimming removed 5 bases at V and 7 bases at J, with 15 bases between. Germline V gives CDR1 SGHVS, CDR2 FNYEAQ.

This chain links TRBV4-2 with TRBJ2-7; TRBD2 matches 8 bases. The ends lost 2 bases at V and 3 bases at J; junction bases unmatched: 6. The CDR3 covers 15 residues. Germline V gives CDR1 LGHNA, CDR2 YNFKEQ. The CDR3 DNA sequence: TGTGCCAGCAGCCAAAGCGGCGGGGGGTTCTACGAGCAGTACTTC. Translated, it gives CASSQSGGGFYEQYF.

This clonotype was seen a handful of times. V usage is TRBV2 and J usage is TRBJ2-7; 13 positions agree with TRBD2. Germline-derived CDR1 and CDR2 are SNHLY and FYNNEI. CDR3 length equals 15 residues. The junction had 8 bases not matched to a gene; V was cut back by 8 bases and J by 4 bases. The CDR3 sequence: CASLNLGLAGYEQYF. The CDR3 bases are TGTGCCAGCCTAAATCTGGGACTAGCGGGGTACGAGCAGTACTTC.

The V and J genes are TRBV7-2 and TRBJ2-1, with TRBD2 identical over 15 bases. The ends lost 5 bases at V and 7 bases at J; junction bases unmatched: 6. The CDR3 has 16 amino acids. The germline gives CDR1 SGHTA, CDR2 FQGNSA. CDR3 in amino acids: CASSQGLAGGGNEQFF. CDR3 bases: TGTGCCAGCAGCCAGGGACTAGCGGGGGGCGGGAATGAGCAGTTCTTC.

The chain carries TRBV6-5 and TRBJ1-5; TRBD1 might be the D (5 bases). Germline V gene lookup returns CDR1 MNHEY and CDR2 SVGAGI. This CDR3 spans 14 amino acids. V was clipped by 4 bases and J by 5 bases, with 12 bases between them. The DNA of the CDR3 is TGTGCCAGCAGTTCCGCCCAGGGTTATCAGCCCCAGCATTTT. Amino acid sequence: CASSSAQGYQPQHF.

V is TRBV5-1 and J is TRBJ2-3; the D call may be TRBD1 or TRBD2 (5 bases each). V was pared by 4 bases and J by 14 bases, with 29 bases between. Looked up from germline, CDR1 is SGHRS and CDR2 is YFSETQ. The length of the CDR3 is 16 residues. CDR3 sequence: CASSPGRDGQRAVRYF. CDR3 in DNA: TGCGCCAGCAGCCCGGGCAGGGACGGCCAGAGGGCAGTCAGGTATTTT.

This clonotype was counted a few times. The chain combines TRBV6-6 with TRBJ1-1, with 7 bases fitting TRBD1. Germline values: CDR1 MNHNY, CDR2 SVGAGI (reference sequence). CDR3 length: 15 amino acids. V trimming: 6 bases; J trimming: 1 base; junction bases outside the gene matches: 8. The CDR3 sequence: CASRDWGQKNTEAFF. The DNA of the CDR3 is TGTGCCAGCAGGGACTGGGGACAGAAGAACACTGAAGCTTTCTTT.

CDR3: CASSPGVWRDLLGTGELFF. CDR3 DNA: TGTGCCAGCAGCCCGGGCGTTTGGAGAGACCTTTTAGGAACCGGGGAGCTGTTTTTT. The chain is built from TRBV7-6 and TRBJ2-2; no clear D. This CDR3 is built from 19 residues. The V and J ends lost 5 bases and 5 bases respectively, with 27 bases between them. Germline V CDR1 and CDR2: SGHVS, FNYEAQ.

This clonotype came up once. The rearrangement uses TRBV6-1 and TRBJ2-3; 12 nucleotides align to TRBD2. The CDR3 has 16 amino acids. V trimming: 3 bases; J trimming: 2 bases; junction bases outside the gene matches: 3. Germline lookup yields CDR1 MNHNS and CDR2 SASEGT. The CDR3 loop reads CASSEPSGRDTDTQYF. CDR3 DNA: TGTGCCAGCAGTGAGCCTAGCGGGAGGGACACAGATACGCAGTATTTT.

The chain links TRBV7-2 to TRBJ1-3; 8 nucleotides agree with TRBD1. The length of the CDR3 is 16 residues. The J segment lost 2 bases and the V segment lost 2 bases, leaving 5 bases of the junction unmatched. Looked up from germline, CDR1 is SGHTA and CDR2 is FQGNSA. Here the CDR3 DNA reads TGTGCCAGCAGCTTACGCCGGGACAGGCCTGGAAACACCATATATTTT. Translation gives CASSLRRDRPGNTIYF. Supplemented by reference TRBV7-2 and TRBJ1-3, the full variable domain reads GAGVSQSPSNKVTEKGKDVELRCDPISGHTALYWYRQSLGQGLEFLIYFQGNSAPDKSGLPSDRFSAERTGGSVSTLTIQRTQQEDSAVYLCASSLRRDRPGNTIYFGEGSWLTVV.

The chain carries TRBV19 and TRBJ1-1; no firm D call. The germline V gene encodes CDR1 LNHDA and CDR2 SQIVND (reference sequence). The V end was cut by 2 bases, the J end by 0 bases, with 10 bases between. The CDR3 sequence is 15 residues long. The CDR3 region has the DNA TGTGCCAGTAGTATAACCGCCCGTTTGAACACTGAAGCTTTCTTT. Translated: CASSITARLNTEAFF.

This clonotype was seen at least ten times. The chain recombines TRBV3-1 with TRBJ1-1; D is ambiguous. This CDR3 comprises 12 residues. Germline-derived CDR1 and CDR2 are LGHDT and YNNKEL (reference sequence). V lost 3 bases to trimming and J lost 4 bases, with 6 bases between them. CDR3: CASSQRTTEAFF. CDR3 sequence (DNA): TGTGCCAGCAGCCAGAGGACCACTGAAGCTTTCTTT. Full variable domain (outside the CDR3, taken from reference TRBV3-1 and TRBJ1-1): DTAVSQTPKYLVTQMGNDKSIKCEQNLGHDTMYWYKQDSKKFLKIMFSYNNKELIINETVPNRFSPKSPDKAHLNLHINSLELGDSAVYFCASSQRTTEAFFGQGTRLTVV.

The chain uses TRBV13 and TRBJ1-1; D gene uncertain. CDR3 length: 12 residues. Germline V CDR1 and CDR2: PRHDT, FYEKMQ (reference sequence). Trimming cost V 5 bases and J 4 bases, with 8 bases left between them. The chain's CDR3 is CASSPYPTEAFF. Written as DNA, the CDR3 is TGTGCCAGCAGCCCCTACCCCACTGAAGCTTTCTTT.

This clonotype was seen just once. The rearrangement uses TRBV28 and TRBJ1-1; D gene uncertain. V shed 6 bases and J shed 5 bases, with 16 bases lying between them. This CDR3 comprises 14 residues. Germline V gene sequence: CDR1 MDHEN, CDR2 SYDVKM. The chain's CDR3 is CASSPPWVRTEAFF. The CDR3 DNA sequence: TGTGCCAGCAGCCCCCCCTGGGTACGAACTGAAGCTTTCTTT.

This chain links TRBV20-1 with TRBJ2-1, with no clear D. The CDR3 runs 16 residues. The V gene's germline CDR1 is DFQATT and CDR2 SNEGSKA (reference sequence). V gave up 1 base and J gave up 0 bases, with 13 bases separating them. The CDR3 reads CSARVIIPGSYNEQFF. CDR3 sequence (DNA): TGCAGTGCTAGAGTAATCATCCCAGGCTCCTACAATGAGCAGTTCTTC.

As regards this clonotype: An end of the junction does not agree with germline; a read error may underlie this. V and J are TRBV19 and TRBJ2-1, with TRBD2 matching 8 bases. The V gene's germline CDR1 is LNHDA and CDR2 SQIVND (reference sequence). The CDR3 has 15 amino acids. DNA of the CDR3: TGTGCCAGGAGTACCCGGGAGGGCTCCCCCAATGAGCAGTTCTTC. This gives the protein CARSTREGSPNEQFF.

This chain links TRBV19 with TRBJ1-5; 11 nucleotides match TRBD1. Trimming at V came to 6 bases and at J to 2 bases, leaving 12 bases not matched to a gene. CDR3 length equals 18 residues. Germline V gene lookup returns CDR1 LNHDA and CDR2 SQIVND (reference sequence). For the CDR3, the DNA is TGTGCCAGTAGCCTACCCTCGGACAGGGGGCCTGGCAATCAGCCCCAGCATTTT. This codes for CASSLPSDRGPGNQPQHF.

This clonotype was picked up a small number of times. The CDR3 loop reads CASSSILAGANVLTF. DNA for the CDR3: TGTGCCAGCAGCTCGATCTTAGCAGGGGCCAACGTCCTGACTTTC. V gene TRBV11-2 combines with J gene TRBJ2-6, with no clear D. Germline lookup yields CDR1 SGHAT and CDR2 FQNNGV. Trimming removed 4 bases at V and 4 bases at J, with 11 bases between. The CDR3 spans 15 residues.

The V and J genes are TRBV9 and TRBJ2-4; TRBD1 matches at 10 bases. Trimming cost V 2 bases and J 7 bases; bases outside gene matches: 3. This CDR3 is built from 14 residues. Germline V gene data show CDR1 as SGDLS and CDR2 as YYNGEE. The CDR3 loop reads CASSVGQGSNIQYF. As DNA, the CDR3 is TGTGCCAGCAGCGTGGGACAGGGGTCGAACATTCAGTACTTC.

This chain links TRBV12-3 or TRBV12-4 with TRBJ1-5; 7 nucleotides line up with TRBD1. The CDR3 has 13 amino acids. The V gene end was trimmed by 7 bases and the J gene end by 2 bases; junction bases not matched to a gene: 2. The CDR3 sequence: CASNTGGNQPQHF. CDR3 nucleotides: TGTGCCAGCAACACAGGGGGCAATCAGCCCCAGCATTTT.

This clonotype has just a few counts. The rearrangement uses TRBV6-5 and TRBJ2-1; TRBD2 aligns across 8 bases. Germline values: CDR1 MNHEY, CDR2 SVGAGI. Trimming took 4 bases from V and 14 from J; bases not matched to a gene: 4. The CDR3 runs to 11 residues. The CDR3 nucleotides are TGTGCCAGCAGTTCGGGACTAGGGGAGTTCTTC. Translation: CASSSGLGEFF.

The chain combines TRBV28 with TRBJ2-7, with TRBD2 identical over 9 bases. Germline trimming cut 6 bases from V and 7 bases from J; bases unmatched to any gene: 19. Germline CDR1 and CDR2: MDHEN and SYDVKM. The CDR3 spans 17 residues. As DNA, the CDR3 is TGTGCCAGCAGCCTGGCGACTAGCGGTGCTTGGGCGCGGGAGCAGTACTTC. This codes for CASSLATSGAWAREQYF.

This clonotype was recorded many times. This chain uses TRBV7-2 with TRBJ2-3, with 10 bases identical to TRBD2. V lost 4 bases to trimming and J lost 1 base; unmatched junction nucleotides: 2. The CDR3 has 15 amino acids. Germline V lookup: CDR1 SGHTA, CDR2 FQGNSA. The CDR3 here is CASSSGTSGTDTQYF. CDR3 bases: TGTGCCAGCAGCTCCGGGACTAGCGGCACAGATACGCAGTATTTT. The full variable domain, in which reference TRBV7-2 and TRBJ2-3 provide the parts outside the CDR3, is GAGVSQSPSNKVTEKGKDVELRCDPISGHTALYWYRQSLGQGLEFLIYFQGNSAPDKSGLPSDRFSAERTGGSVSTLTIQRTQQEDSAVYLCASSSGTSGTDTQYFGPGTRLTVL.